The source of this T cell receptor beta chain is a study of blood T cell repertoires in COVID-19 (dated by TCRdb to about 2020). About the investigation overall: The collaborator samples originated in the United States, Italy and Spain and spanned the acute and convalescent phases of COVID-19. HLA class I and class II types, where available, came from metadata supplied by the sample provider rather than from assay-based typing. The repertoires were released in a freely available public database intended as a resource for research on the immune response to SARS-CoV-2. The samples were drawn from two sources: the first 160 participants of the ongoing ImmuneRACE study, and 950 to 1,500 subjects contributed by 6 global collaborators. Nearly every sample came with metadata listing a de-identified subject ID, COVID-19 status, age in years and sex. Subjects who had been exposed to COVID-19, were actively infected with it, or had recovered from it provided the deeply sampled blood TCRbeta repertoires that made up the dataset. The material from the prospective study consisted of cDNA or gDNA derived from T cells, B-cell-depleted T cells, or PBMCs.

V is pared back by 4 bases and J by 6 bases, with 24 bases lying between the germline termini. In the germline V gene, CDR1 corresponds to MNHEY and CDR2 to SVGEGT. Measured from the cysteine to the phenylalanine, the CDR3 is 17 residues long. The only DNA kept is the CDR3, 51 bases in frame from the first base. One collaborating source in Seattle enrolled patients during active infection and followed them longitudinally through the course of disease. The collaborating institutions used their own protocols to collect whole blood in K2EDTA tubes. For TCRbeta analysis, collaborators shipped samples in one of three forms: frozen whole blood, isolated PBMCs, or DNA extracted from either of those sample types. On this clone itself: Its antigen specificity is not known. Nothing much larger sits one base from this clone, and base qualities are not available.

TCRbeta CDR3 regions were amplified from genomic DNA using the immunoSEQ Assay, a bias-controlled multiplex PCR. As for the authors' bioinformatics: The number of nucleated cells in each sample was estimated by amplification of reference gene primers within the assay. To quantify the absolute abundance of each unique TCRbeta CDR3 rearrangement, sequence reads were collapsed and filtered. For each sample, productive Simpson clonality was calculated as the square root of Simpson's diversity index over productive rearrangements. As stored in TCRdb, this immuneACCESS dataset retains in-frame rearrangements with V and J assigned. A fraction of the clones does not appear; measured against another copy, unresolved V genes explain less than half of the discrepancy, and the remainder lacks a known reason. The V and J calls and the clone size are those of that table, but D and trimming were determined from the DNA. For this sample there are 230,000 or so clones; around 90% appear just once. Of the sample, approximately 2.3% falls within the top ten clones.

The investigation overall reported the following: How much clinical and demographic metadata was included differed by source and by participant, and the metadata was provided uncurated.

This receptor was taken from a woman aged 60-75 years with COVID-19, enrolled during active disease. Recombination linked TRBV6-2 or TRBV6-3 to TRBJ1-1; TRBD1 is possibly the D segment (5 matching bases). Sequencing was done on a sample of peripheral blood. The CDR3 region reads CASSWTTGGSRSAEAFF. At the DNA level, the sequence is TGTGCCAGCAGTTGGACTACGGGGGGGTCAAGATCCGCTGAAGCTTTCTTT.